This T cell receptor beta chain was sequenced for a study of cytotoxic CD8 clonotypes in ibrutinib-treated CLL (dated by TCRdb to about 2021). With respect to the entire study: The cohort was composed of around twelve relapsed/refractory and roughly 16 treatment-naive patients; IGHV unmutated status was identified in around 17 patients. Partial responses were observed in about 25 patients and complete responses in 2; after a median follow-up of 68 months, remission was maintained in some 14 patients and progression was observed in roughly twelve. Every sample from remission and from progressive disease was obtained while the patients were still on ibrutinib. Longitudinal samples were obtainable from about 30% of the roughly 90 participants in the trial. Cryopreserved peripheral blood mononuclear cells were collected at three points: before therapy, at response, and at either sustained remission or disease progression. The response samples were drawn at a median of roughly eleven months into treatment, with a range of about 6 to 40 months. Samples averaged about 260,000 productive templates and about 94,000 productive rearrangements. The investigation overall reported the following: An increase in clonality was observed at ibrutinib response, with clonality remaining stable during sustained remission and falling back toward baseline at progression. Lymph node repertoires were not examined, and the timing of sampling was not matched between patients in sustained remission and those whose disease progressed. Baseline clonality was found to be higher than that of age-matched healthy donors and was strongly correlated with circulating CD8+ T-cell counts. Public clonotypes were rare and either shrank or stayed stable during treatment, and the rise in clonality at ibrutinib response reflected expansion of private clonotypes.

V is shortened by 5 bases, J by 0 bases, and the region joining them spans 16 bases. The CDR3 sequence holds 17 residues, the cysteine and phenylalanine included. The read is trimmed to its CDR3 DNA, 51 bases read in frame from base 1. CDR1 and CDR2 were assigned from the germline V gene (reference sequence) as SEHNR and FQNEAQ. Remarks on this clone: It has no known antigen specificity. Base qualities were left out, and no much larger clone turns up one base away.

In light of the paper, this sample's time point label describes: progressive disease on ibrutinib. For TCR beta library preparation, roughly 2 micrograms of genomic DNA were extracted from the cryopreserved PBMCs. Longitudinal blood samples from CLL patients on ibrutinib monotherapy underwent high-throughput TCR beta sequencing. Patients were enrolled in a phase 2 open-label single-center ibrutinib monotherapy trial. A MiSeq instrument was used for deep resolution sequencing, which targeted depths ranging from 1 in 1 million up to 1 in 200,000 T cells, with coverage averaging 10x for each clonotype. The immunoSEQ hsTCRB Kit was used to generate TCR beta libraries. Per the authors' processing: ImmunoSEQ Data Assistant and ImmunoSEQ Analyzer were used for data analysis, and V, D and J genes were assigned according to IMGT definitions. Clonality, which ranges from 0 to 1, was calculated by subtracting the normalized Shannon entropy of productive rearrangement frequencies from one. Public clonotype analysis was restricted to overrepresented clonotypes comprising at least 0.05% of each patient's repertoire. Some 13 age-matched healthy donor repertoires from immuneACCESS served as clonality controls. Sourced from immuneACCESS, this table was stored by TCRdb with only in-frame sequences that have V and J called. A share of the clones is absent; for the studies checked, an unresolved V gene accounts for under half, and the remainder has no known explanation. V and J calls and clone size come straight from that table; D and trimming were deduced from the DNA. The sample table lists 250,000 to 350,000 clones, around 77% of them with a count of one. The top ten clones comprise roughly 5% of the sample.

The material was PBMCs, obtained at disease progression, from a patient treated with ibrutinib. The chain was built from TRBV7-9 and TRBJ2-2; the D gene is possibly TRBD2, with 5 bases matching. The clonotype was recovered from a human donor with chronic lymphocytic leukemia. The DNA is TGTGCCAGCAGCCAACCTCCCGGGGAATCGAACACCGGGGAGCTGTTTTTT. The encoded protein is CASSQPPGESNTGELFF.